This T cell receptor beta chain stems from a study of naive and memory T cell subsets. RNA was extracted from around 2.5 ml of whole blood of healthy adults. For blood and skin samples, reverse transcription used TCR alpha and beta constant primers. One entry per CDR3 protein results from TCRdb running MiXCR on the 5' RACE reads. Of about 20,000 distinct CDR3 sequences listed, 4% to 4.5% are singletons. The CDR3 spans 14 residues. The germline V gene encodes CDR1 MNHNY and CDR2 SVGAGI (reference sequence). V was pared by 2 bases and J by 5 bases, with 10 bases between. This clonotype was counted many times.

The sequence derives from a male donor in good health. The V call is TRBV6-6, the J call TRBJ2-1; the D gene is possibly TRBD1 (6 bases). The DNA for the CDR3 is TGTGCCAGCAGTTACACGGACAGTAACAATGAGCAGTTCTTC. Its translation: CASSYTDSNNEQFF.